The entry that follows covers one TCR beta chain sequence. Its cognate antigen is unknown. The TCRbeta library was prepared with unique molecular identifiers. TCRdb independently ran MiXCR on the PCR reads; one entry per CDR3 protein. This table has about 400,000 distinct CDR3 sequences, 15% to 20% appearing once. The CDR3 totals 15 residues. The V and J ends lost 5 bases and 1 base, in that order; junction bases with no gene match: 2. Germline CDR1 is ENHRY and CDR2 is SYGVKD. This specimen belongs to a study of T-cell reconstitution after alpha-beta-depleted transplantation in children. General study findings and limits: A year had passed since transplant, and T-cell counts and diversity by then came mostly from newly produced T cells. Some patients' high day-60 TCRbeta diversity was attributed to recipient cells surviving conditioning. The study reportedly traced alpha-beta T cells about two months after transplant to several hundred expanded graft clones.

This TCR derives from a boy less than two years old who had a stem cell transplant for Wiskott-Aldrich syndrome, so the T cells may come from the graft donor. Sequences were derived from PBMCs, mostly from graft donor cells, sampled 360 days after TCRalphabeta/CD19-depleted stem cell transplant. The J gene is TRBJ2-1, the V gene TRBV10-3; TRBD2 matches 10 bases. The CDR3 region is CAISLAGGSYNEQFF. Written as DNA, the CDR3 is TGTGCCATCAGTTTAGCGGGAGGTTCCTACAATGAGCAGTTCTTC.